Each of the 17 T cell receptor beta chains below was sequenced from the same sample in a study of brain T cells in children with intractable seizures. Clones were read by immunoSEQ multiplex PCR, and TCRdb kept only the in-frame ones, dropping some. The data show about 41,000 clones, over 75% seen once. The sequencing used peripheral blood, collected at surgery. These TCRs come from a girl aged 2 to 10 with tuberous sclerosis and intractable seizures.

The chain has TRBV14 and TRBJ1-2; TRBD1 is a possible D gene (5 bases). The CDR3 consists of 14 residues. Germline CDR1 is SGHDN and CDR2 is FVKESK. With 1 base removed from V and 5 bases from J, the gap between germline ends came to 11 bases. The CDR3: CASSQVGVGYGYTF. Written as DNA, the CDR3 is TGTGCCAGCAGCCAAGTAGGGGTAGGGTATGGCTACACCTTC.

The chain is built from TRBV19 and TRBJ2-1; D is unclear. The V and J ends lost 7 bases and 0 bases respectively, with 10 bases between them. CDR1 and CDR2 (germline): LNHDA, SQIVND (reference sequence). This CDR3 contains 14 residues. CDR3: CASTLALSYNEQFF. The CDR3 bases are TGTGCCAGTACCCTCGCCCTCTCCTACAATGAGCAGTTCTTC.

The genes are TRBV5-1 and TRBJ1-2, with D possibly matching TRBD1 (5 bases). The CDR3 totals 12 residues. V gave up 4 bases and J gave up 4 bases, with 8 bases separating them. Germline loops: CDR1 SGHRS, CDR2 YFSETQ. CDR3 residues: CASSPGGYGYTF. The DNA of the CDR3 is TGCGCCAGCAGCCCGGGGGGCTATGGCTACACCTTC. Together with reference TRBV5-1 and TRBJ1-2, the CDR3 gives the full variable domain: KAGVTQTPRYLIKTRGQQVTLSCSPISGHRSVSWYQQTPGQGLQFLFEYFSETQRNKGNFPGRFSGRQFSNSRSEMNVSTLELGDSALYLCASSPGGYGYTFGSGTRLTVV.

The J gene is TRBJ2-1, the V gene TRBV4-1, with D possibly being TRBD1 or TRBD2 (5 bases each). CDR3 size: 14 residues. V gave up 1 base and J gave up 7 bases, with 11 bases separating them. Germline CDR1 MGHRA, CDR2 YSYEKL. CDR3 coding DNA: TGCGCCAGCAGCCAAGTCTCGGGGCCGAATGAGCAGTTCTTC. It specifies CASSQVSGPNEQFF.

The chain couples TRBV6-1 to TRBJ1-5; 9 bases agree with TRBD1. CDR1 and CDR2 (germline): MNHNS, SASEGT. With 2 bases clipped from V and 6 bases from J, the junction kept 14 bases outside the gene matches. The CDR3 consists of 18 residues. The CDR3 region is CASSENLLRTGAFQPQHF. The DNA for the CDR3 is TGTGCCAGCAGTGAAAACCTCCTTAGGACAGGGGCGTTTCAGCCCCAGCATTTT.

The V and J genes are TRBV30 and TRBJ1-2, with 7 bases identical to TRBD1. V gave up 2 bases and J gave up 4 bases; unmatched junction bases: 7. Germline V gene data show CDR1 as GTSNPN and CDR2 as SVGIG (reference sequence). The CDR3 is 14 residues long. The CDR3 spells CAWSIGGSGYGYTF. Here the CDR3 DNA reads TGTGCCTGGAGTATAGGGGGCTCGGGCTATGGCTACACCTTC. The variable domain in full, with the rest retrieved from reference TRBV30 and TRBJ1-2, is SQTIHQWPATLVQPVGSPLSLECTVEGTSNPNLYWYRQAAGRGLQLLFYSVGIGQISSEVPQNLSASRPQDRQFILSSKKLLLSDSGFYLCAWSIGGSGYGYTFGSGTRLTVV.

The rearrangement joins TRBV29-1 to TRBJ2-2; 9 bases agree with TRBD1. The V gene's germline CDR1 is SQVTM and CDR2 ANQGSEA. The V segment lost 7 bases and the J segment 0 bases; nucleotides outside the gene matches: 3. The CDR3 has 14 amino acids. The chain's CDR3 is CSGGTGSNTGELFF. The CDR3 region has the DNA TGCAGCGGGGGGACAGGGTCGAACACCGGGGAGCTGTTTTTT.

This clone was seen once. The chain's CDR3 is CAISDLGQGGYGYTF. Here the CDR3 DNA reads TGTGCCATCAGTGATCTAGGACAGGGAGGCTATGGCTACACCTTC. The chain employs TRBV10-3 and TRBJ1-2; 8 bases align to TRBD1. Germline V gene lookup returns CDR1 ENHRY and CDR2 SYGVKD. With 3 bases clipped from V and 4 bases from J, the junction kept 7 bases outside the gene matches. This CDR3 comprises 15 residues.

J is TRBJ1-2 and V is TRBV10-3; D possibly corresponds to TRBD1 (5 bases). This CDR3 contains 14 residues. Germline V lookup: CDR1 ENHRY, CDR2 SYGVKD. Trimming pared 4 bases from V and 3 bases from J, leaving 12 bases between. CDR3 region: CAISGQSPDYGYTF. The CDR3 DNA sequence: TGTGCCATCAGTGGACAGTCCCCTGACTATGGCTACACCTTC.

The rearrangement joins TRBV19 to TRBJ1-3; 7 positions match TRBD1. Germline-derived CDR1 and CDR2 are LNHDA and SQIVND (reference sequence). J lost 3 bases, V lost 6 bases, and 11 bases had no gene match. This CDR3 is 16 amino acids long. The CDR3 DNA is TGTGCCAGTAGCCGACAGGGCTTAAGAAATGGAAACACCATATATTTT. Residues: CASSRQGLRNGNTIYF.

The rearrangement links TRBV6-6 to TRBJ2-7, with TRBD2 matching over 15 bases. V was clipped by 5 bases and J by 1 base; unmatched bases: 3. Germline CDR1 MNHNY, CDR2 SVGAGI (reference sequence). CDR3 size: 16 residues. The CDR3 here is CASSQGLAGGSYEQYF. For the CDR3, the DNA is TGTGCCAGCAGTCAGGGACTAGCGGGGGGTTCCTACGAGCAGTACTTC.

CDR3 DNA: TGTGCCAGCAGTCTTATTGGTGGGGGGGAGTACAATGAGCAGTTCTTC. Its protein is CASSLIGGGEYNEQFF. The chain links TRBV4-2 to TRBJ2-1; 7 bases align to TRBD2. Germline CDR1 and CDR2: LGHNA and YNFKEQ. The trim removed 6 bases at V and 4 bases at J, leaving 12 bases unmatched. The CDR3 sequence is 16 residues long.

This rearrangement joins TRBV6-5 to TRBJ2-7; D may match TRBD1 or TRBD2 (5 bases each). The CDR3 has 14 amino acids. Germline V CDR1 and CDR2: MNHEY, SVGAGI. Trimming stripped 7 bases from V and 3 bases from J, with 16 bases between. The CDR3 spells CASMGPLPSYEQYV. The CDR3 DNA reads as TGTGCCAGCATGGGACCCTTACCGAGCTACGAGCAGTACGTC.

V gene TRBV2 combines with J gene TRBJ2-7; no clear D. Between the trimmed V and J ends, which lost 5 bases and 2 bases, there was a span of 7 bases. The CDR3 contains 12 residues. Looked up from germline, CDR1 is SNHLY and CDR2 is FYNNEI. The CDR3 reads CASSFTTYEQYF. CDR3 bases: TGTGCCAGCAGTTTTACAACCTACGAGCAGTACTTC.

This clone was picked up a small number of times. The chain is built from TRBV19 and TRBJ1-1; 7 positions agree with TRBD1. V lost 4 bases and J lost 6; bases outside the gene matches: 5. In germline, CDR1 is LNHDA, CDR2 SQIVND (reference sequence). CDR3 length equals 13 residues. CDR3 sequence: CASSRQGRAEAFF. CDR3 DNA: TGTGCCAGTAGTAGACAGGGTAGGGCTGAAGCTTTCTTT.

Here the CDR3 DNA reads TGTGCTAGTGGTTCGGGACAGGGGAGGAAGGACGGTACGCAGTATTTT. Amino acids: CASGSGQGRKDGTQYF. V is TRBV12-5 and J is TRBJ2-3; 10 positions agree with TRBD1. This CDR3 has 16 amino acids. From germline, CDR1 is LGHNT and CDR2 FRNRAP. J lost 8 bases, V lost 4 bases, and 12 bases had no gene match.

The rearrangement uses TRBV24-1 and TRBJ2-1, with D perhaps TRBD2 (5 bases). CDR1 and CDR2 from the germline V gene are KGHDR and SFDVKD. Trimming shortened V by 1 base and J by 7 bases, and 10 bases separated the two germline ends. The CDR3 extends over 14 amino acids. This chain's CDR3 is CATSDLEGRNEQFF. The CDR3 nucleotides are TGTGCCACCAGTGATTTAGAGGGAAGGAATGAGCAGTTCTTC.